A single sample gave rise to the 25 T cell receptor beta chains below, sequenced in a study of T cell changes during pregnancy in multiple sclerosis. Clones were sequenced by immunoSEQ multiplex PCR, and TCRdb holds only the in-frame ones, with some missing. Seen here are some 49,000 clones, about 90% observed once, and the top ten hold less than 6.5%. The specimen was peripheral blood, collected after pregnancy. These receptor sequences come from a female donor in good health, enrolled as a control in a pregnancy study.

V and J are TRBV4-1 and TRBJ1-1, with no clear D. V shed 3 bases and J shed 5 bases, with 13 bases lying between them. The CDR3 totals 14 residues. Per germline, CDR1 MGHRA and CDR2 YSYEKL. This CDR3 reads CASSHRSPGTEAFF. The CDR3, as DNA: TGCGCCAGCAGCCATAGGAGTCCCGGTACTGAAGCTTTCTTT.

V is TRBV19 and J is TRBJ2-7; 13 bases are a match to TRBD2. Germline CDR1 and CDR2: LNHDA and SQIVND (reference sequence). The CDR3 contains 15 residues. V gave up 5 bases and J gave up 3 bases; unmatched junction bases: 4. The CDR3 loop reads CASSSTSGGIYEQYF. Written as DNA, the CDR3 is TGTGCCAGTAGTTCGACTAGCGGGGGGATCTACGAGCAGTACTTC.

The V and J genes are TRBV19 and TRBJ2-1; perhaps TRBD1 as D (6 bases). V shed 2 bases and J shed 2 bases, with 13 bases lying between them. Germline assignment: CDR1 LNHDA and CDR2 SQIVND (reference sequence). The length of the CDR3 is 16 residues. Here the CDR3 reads CASSIKKGTTYNEQFF. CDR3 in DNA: TGTGCCAGTAGTATAAAAAAGGGGACAACCTACAATGAGCAGTTCTTC.

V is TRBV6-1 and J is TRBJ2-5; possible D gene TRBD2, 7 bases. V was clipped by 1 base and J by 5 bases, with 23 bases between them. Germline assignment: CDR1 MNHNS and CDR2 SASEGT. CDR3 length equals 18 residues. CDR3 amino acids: CASSEGGGHGWLWETQYF. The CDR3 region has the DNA TGTGCCAGCAGTGAAGGGGGGGGGCACGGGTGGTTATGGGAGACCCAGTACTTC.

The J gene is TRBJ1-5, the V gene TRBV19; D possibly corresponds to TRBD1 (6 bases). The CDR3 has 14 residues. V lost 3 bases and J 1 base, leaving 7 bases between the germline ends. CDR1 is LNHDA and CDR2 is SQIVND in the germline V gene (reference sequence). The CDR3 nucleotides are TGTGCCAGTAGTATTCAGGGGAGCAATCAGCCCCAGCATTTT. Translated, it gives CASSIQGSNQPQHF.

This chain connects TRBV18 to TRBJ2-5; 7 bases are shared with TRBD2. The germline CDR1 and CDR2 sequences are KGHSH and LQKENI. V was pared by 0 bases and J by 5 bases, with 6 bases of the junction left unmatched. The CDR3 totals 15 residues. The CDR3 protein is CASSPPAGVAETQYF. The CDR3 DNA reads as TGTGCCAGCTCACCACCGGCGGGAGTAGCCGAGACCCAGTACTTC.

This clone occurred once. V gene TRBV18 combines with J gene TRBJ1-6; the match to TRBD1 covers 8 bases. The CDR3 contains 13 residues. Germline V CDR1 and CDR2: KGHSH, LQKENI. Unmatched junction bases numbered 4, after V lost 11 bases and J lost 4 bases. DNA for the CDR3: TGTGCCGGAACAGGGGGTTATAATTCACCCCTCCACTTT. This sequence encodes CAGTGGYNSPLHF.

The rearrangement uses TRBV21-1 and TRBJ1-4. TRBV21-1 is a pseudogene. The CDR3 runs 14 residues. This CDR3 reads CASSKALEGAGGFF. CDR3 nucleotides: TGTGCCAGCAGCAAAGCGCTTGAGGGGGCGGGAGGGTTTTTT.

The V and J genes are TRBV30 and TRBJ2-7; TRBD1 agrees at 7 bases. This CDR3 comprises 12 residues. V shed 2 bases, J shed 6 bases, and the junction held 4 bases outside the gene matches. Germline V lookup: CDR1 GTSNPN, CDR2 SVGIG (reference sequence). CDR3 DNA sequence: TGTGCCTGGAGTTCACAGGGGCGCGAGCAGTACTTC. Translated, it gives CAWSSQGREQYF. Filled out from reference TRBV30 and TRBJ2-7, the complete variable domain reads SQTIHQWPATLVQPVGSPLSLECTVEGTSNPNLYWYRQAAGRGLQLLFYSVGIGQISSEVPQNLSASRPQDRQFILSSKKLLLSDSGFYLCAWSSQGREQYFGPGTRLTVT.

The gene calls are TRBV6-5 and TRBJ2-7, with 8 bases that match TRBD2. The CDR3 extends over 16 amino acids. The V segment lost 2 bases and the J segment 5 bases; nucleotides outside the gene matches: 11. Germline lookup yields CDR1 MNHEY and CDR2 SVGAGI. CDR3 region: CASSYPSGGGRHEQYF. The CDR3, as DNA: TGTGCCAGCAGTTACCCCTCGGGGGGGGGTAGGCACGAGCAGTACTTC.

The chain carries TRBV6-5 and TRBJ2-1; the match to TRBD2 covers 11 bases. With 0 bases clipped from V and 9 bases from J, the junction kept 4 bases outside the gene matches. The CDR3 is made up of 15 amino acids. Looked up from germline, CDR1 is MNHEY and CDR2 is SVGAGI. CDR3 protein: CASSYSLAGGSEQFF. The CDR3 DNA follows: TGTGCCAGCAGTTACTCGCTAGCGGGGGGTAGTGAGCAGTTCTTC.

CDR3 DNA: TGTGCCAGCAGCCATGTGGGGGGAGGAGAGACCCAGTACTTC. Amino acids: CASSHVGGGETQYF. The gene calls are TRBV11-1 and TRBJ2-5, with a possible D match to TRBD2 (6 bases). In germline, CDR1 is SGHAT, CDR2 FQDESV (reference sequence). The V end was cut by 5 bases, the J end by 4 bases, with 14 bases between. The CDR3 has 14 residues.

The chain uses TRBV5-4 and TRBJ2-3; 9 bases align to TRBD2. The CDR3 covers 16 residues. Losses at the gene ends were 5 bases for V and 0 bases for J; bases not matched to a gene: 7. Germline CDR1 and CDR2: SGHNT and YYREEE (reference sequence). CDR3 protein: CASSGGGGASTDTQYF. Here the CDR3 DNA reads TGTGCCAGCAGTGGCGGCGGGGGGGCGAGCACAGATACGCAGTATTTT.

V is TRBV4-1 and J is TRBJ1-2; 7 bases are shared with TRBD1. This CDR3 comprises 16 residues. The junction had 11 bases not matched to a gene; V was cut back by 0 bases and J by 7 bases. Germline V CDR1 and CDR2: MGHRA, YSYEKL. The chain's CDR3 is CASSQDHGGGYGGYTF. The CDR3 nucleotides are TGCGCCAGCAGCCAAGATCATGGAGGGGGCTACGGTGGCTACACCTTC.

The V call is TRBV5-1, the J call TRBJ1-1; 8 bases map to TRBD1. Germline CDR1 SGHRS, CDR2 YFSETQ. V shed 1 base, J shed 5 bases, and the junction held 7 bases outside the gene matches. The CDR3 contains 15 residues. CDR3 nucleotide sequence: TGCGCCAGCAGCTTGCTGGACAGGGTTATTACTGAAGCTTTCTTT. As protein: CASSLLDRVITEAFF.

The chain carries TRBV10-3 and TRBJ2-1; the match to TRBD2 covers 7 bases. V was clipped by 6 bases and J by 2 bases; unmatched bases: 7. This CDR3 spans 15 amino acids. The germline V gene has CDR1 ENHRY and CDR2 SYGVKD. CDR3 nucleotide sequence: TGTGCCATCAGGGTAGCGGGTTCGACCTACAATGAGCAGTTCTTC. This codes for CAIRVAGSTYNEQFF.

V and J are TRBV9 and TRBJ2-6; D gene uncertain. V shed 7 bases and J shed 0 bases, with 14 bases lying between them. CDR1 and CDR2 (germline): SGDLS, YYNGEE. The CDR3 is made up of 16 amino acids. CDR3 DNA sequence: TGTGCCAGCGGGCAGTCCGCCGGCTCTGGGGCCAACGTCCTGACTTTC. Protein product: CASGQSAGSGANVLTF.

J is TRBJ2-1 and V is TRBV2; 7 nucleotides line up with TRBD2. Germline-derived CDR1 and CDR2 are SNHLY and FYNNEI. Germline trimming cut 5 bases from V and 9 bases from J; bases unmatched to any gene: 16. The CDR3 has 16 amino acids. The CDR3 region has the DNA TGTGCCAGCAGTAATCCCGGACTAGGGATTATCGGTGAGCAGTTCTTC. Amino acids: CASSNPGLGIIGEQFF.

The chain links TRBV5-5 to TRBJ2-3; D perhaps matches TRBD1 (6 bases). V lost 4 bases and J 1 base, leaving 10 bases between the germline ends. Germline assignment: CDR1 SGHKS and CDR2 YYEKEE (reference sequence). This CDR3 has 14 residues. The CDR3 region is CASSLDRGTDTQYF. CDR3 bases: TGTGCCAGCAGCCTGGACAGAGGCACAGATACGCAGTATTTT.

As DNA, the CDR3 is TGTGCCAGCAGTTTAATGCACACTGGAGACTCTGGGGCCAACGTCCTGACTTTC. It codes for CASSLMHTGDSGANVLTF. This chain joins TRBV28 and TRBJ2-6, with unresolved D. The CDR3 has 18 residues. Trimming left V 2 bases short and J 0 bases short, with 14 bases between. CDR1 is MDHEN and CDR2 is SYDVKM in the germline V gene.

The CDR3 region is CAWFPGQGVGDTQYF. The CDR3 bases are TGTGCCTGGTTCCCGGGACAGGGGGTAGGAGATACGCAGTATTTT. This sequence joins TRBV30 and TRBJ2-3; 11 bases are shared with TRBD1. The CDR3 is 15 amino acids. V shed 5 bases and J 5 bases; nucleotides not matched to a gene: 9. Germline V gives CDR1 GTSNPN, CDR2 SVGIG (reference sequence). Supplemented by reference TRBV30 and TRBJ2-3, the full variable domain reads SQTIHQWPATLVQPVGSPLSLECTVEGTSNPNLYWYRQAAGRGLQLLFYSVGIGQISSEVPQNLSASRPQDRQFILSSKKLLLSDSGFYLCAWFPGQGVGDTQYFGPGTRLTVL.

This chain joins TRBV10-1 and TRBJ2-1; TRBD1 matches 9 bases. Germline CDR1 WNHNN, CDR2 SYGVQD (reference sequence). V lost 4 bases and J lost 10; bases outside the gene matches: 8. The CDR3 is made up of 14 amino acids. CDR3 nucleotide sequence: TGCGCCAGCAGTGGGGCACAGGGGGCATGGGAGCAGTTCTTC. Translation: CASSGAQGAWEQFF.

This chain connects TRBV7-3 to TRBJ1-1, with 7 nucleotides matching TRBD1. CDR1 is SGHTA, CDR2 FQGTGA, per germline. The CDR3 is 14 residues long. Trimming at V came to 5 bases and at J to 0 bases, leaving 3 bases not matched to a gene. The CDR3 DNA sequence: TGTGCCAGCAGCGTCGGACAGGTGAACACTGAAGCTTTCTTT. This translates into CASSVGQVNTEAFF.

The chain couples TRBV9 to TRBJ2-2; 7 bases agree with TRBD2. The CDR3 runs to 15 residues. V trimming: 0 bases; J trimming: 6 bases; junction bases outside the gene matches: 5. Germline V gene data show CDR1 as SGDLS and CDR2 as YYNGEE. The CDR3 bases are TGTGCCAGCAGCGTAGGCGGGAGTATGGCCGGGGAGCTGTTTTTT. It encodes CASSVGGSMAGELFF.

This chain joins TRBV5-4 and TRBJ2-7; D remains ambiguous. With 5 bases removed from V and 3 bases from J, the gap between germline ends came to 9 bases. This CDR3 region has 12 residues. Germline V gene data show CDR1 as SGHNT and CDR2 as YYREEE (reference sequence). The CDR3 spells CASSVRHYEQYF. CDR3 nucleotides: TGTGCCAGCAGTGTGCGGCACTACGAGCAGTACTTC.